The source of this TCR beta chain is a study of blood T cell repertoires in COVID-19. Using immunoSEQ multiplex PCR, the repertoire was profiled, and TCRdb retains in-frame clones only, with some absent. The table shows 130,000 to 150,000 clones, with roughly three quarters occurring only once. Deletions cut 3 bases from V and 5 bases from J, with 10 bases between. The CDR3 sequence is 13 residues long. V and J are TRBV12-3 or TRBV12-4 and TRBJ1-1; no definite D call. The specimen sequenced was peripheral blood. The source of this sequence is a man aged 45 to 65 with active or convalescent COVID-19. In DNA form, the CDR3 reads TGTGCCAGCAGTTTCGGCGGGAGGACTGAAGCTTTCTTT. Translating it yields CASSFGGRTEAFF.